The rows below give T cell receptor beta chains drawn from one sample of a study of circulating tumor DNA in untreated peripheral T-cell lymphoma. Data came from immunoSEQ multiplex PCR; TCRdb stores just in-frame clones and leaves some out. This table has 6,000 to 8,000 clones, around 74% appearing once. The material sequenced was tumor tissue. The receptors come from a human donor with peripheral T-cell lymphoma. CDR3s include the opening cysteine and the closing phenylalanine or tryptophan. A D gene is named only where the DNA matches it firmly. Clone size is shown for a subset of rows, as once, few, many or a class of expanded clone.

J: TRBJ1-2
D: -
V: TRBV6-8
size: once
CDR3: CASSYSMGSHYGYTF
DNA: TGTGCCAGCAGTTACTCGATGGGGTCCCACTATGGCTACACCTTC

J: TRBJ1-1
D: -
V: TRBV18
size: -
CDR3: CASSPGISSRVNTEAFF
DNA: TGTGCCAGCTCACCAGGGATCTCTAGTCGAGTGAACACTGAAGCTTTCTTT

J: TRBJ1-1
D: TRBD1
V: TRBV29-1
size: -
CDR3: CSVRGQGVGNTEAFF
DNA: TGCAGCGTGCGTGGACAGGGGGTAGGAAACACTGAAGCTTTCTTT

J: TRBJ2-4
D: -
V: TRBV19
size: -
CDR3: CASSPLEGEDIQYF
DNA: TGTGCCAGTAGTCCCCTGGAGGGGGAGGACATTCAGTACTTC

J: TRBJ1-5
D: -
V: TRBV23-1
size: -
CDR3: CASSQGYQPSQVADPPPNQPQHF
DNA: TGCGCCAGCAGTCAGGGGTACCAACCCTCACAGGTGGCGGACCCCCCACCAAATCAGCCCCAGCATTTT

J: TRBJ2-1
D: -
V: TRBV30
size: -
CDR3: CAWSVHNEQFF
DNA: TGTGCCTGGAGTGTACACAATGAGCAGTTCTTC

J: TRBJ1-1
D: -
V: TRBV19
size: -
CDR3: CASSPWAVKNTEAFF
DNA: TGTGCCAGTAGTCCTTGGGCCGTTAAGAACACTGAAGCTTTCTTT

J: TRBJ2-7
D: TRBD1
V: TRBV28
size: -
CDR3: CASSLRDRGWDF
DNA: TGTGCCAGCAGTTTGCGGGACAGGGGATGGGACTTC

J: TRBJ1-1
D: -
V: TRBV6-8
size: -
CDR3: CASSYSIWGLGAFF
DNA: TGTGCCAGCAGTTACTCGATTTGGGGGCTGGGAGCTTTCTTT

J: TRBJ2-7
D: -
V: TRBV6-8
size: few
CDR3: CASSDRVGAGEQYF
DNA: TGTGCCAGCAGTGATCGAGTGGGGGCGGGCGAGCAGTACTTC

J: TRBJ1-3
D: -
V: TRBV28
size: once
CDR3: CASTTGSSGNTIYF
DNA: TGTGCCAGCACCACCGGGAGCTCTGGAAACACCATATATTTT

J: TRBJ2-7
D: -
V: TRBV11-3
size: -
CDR3: CASSPEGDPYEQYF
DNA: TGTGCCAGCAGCCCGGAAGGGGACCCGTACGAGCAGTACTTC

J: TRBJ1-4
D: -
V: TRBV19
size: -
CDR3: CANSIRGSANEKLFF
DNA: TGTGCCAATAGTATACGGGGATCGGCTAATGAAAAACTGTTTTTT

J: TRBJ2-1
D: -
V: TRBV18
size: -
CDR3: CASSPQLGGPYNEQFF
DNA: TGTGCCAGCTCACCACAACTAGGGGGACCATACAATGAGCAGTTCTTC

J: TRBJ2-7
D: -
V: TRBV19
size: -
CDR3: CASSIGTYTEQYF
DNA: TGTGCCAGTAGTATCGGGACCTATACCGAGCAGTACTTC

J: TRBJ2-4
D: -
V: TRBV12-2
size: -
CDR3: CASRFLICGEYIQYF
DNA: TGTGCAAGTCGCTTCTTAATCTGCGGGGAGTACATTCAGTACTTC

J: TRBJ2-7
D: -
V: TRBV18
size: -
CDR3: CASSPDRVTYEQYF
DNA: TGTGCCAGCTCACCGGACAGAGTTACCTACGAGCAGTACTTC

J: TRBJ2-2
D: TRBD2
V: TRBV27
size: -
CDR3: CASSPGLAGGPNTGELFF
DNA: TGTGCCAGCAGTCCGGGACTAGCGGGAGGGCCGAACACCGGGGAGCTGTTTTTT

J: TRBJ2-1
D: -
V: TRBV1
size: -
CDR3: CTSSTKQGAYNEQFF
DNA: TGCACCAGCAGTACTAAACAGGGGGCCTACAATGAGCAGTTCTTC

J: TRBJ1-4
D: -
V: TRBV6-8
size: -
CDR3: CASSYFRSSNEKLFF
DNA: TGTGCCAGCAGTTATTTCAGGAGTTCTAATGAAAAACTGTTTTTT

J: TRBJ2-7
D: TRBD2
V: TRBV6-7
size: -
CDR3: CASSYSGTSGGYKQYF
DNA: TGTGCCAGCAGTTACTCGGGGACTAGCGGGGGGTACAAGCAGTACTTC

J: TRBJ2-7
D: TRBD1
V: TRBV18
size: -
CDR3: CASSPTGGNYEQYF
DNA: TGTGCCAGCTCACCGACAGGGGGCAACTACGAGCAGTACTTC

J: TRBJ1-2
D: -
V: TRBV30
size: -
CDR3: CAWSRSWVGYGYTF
DNA: TGTGCCTGGAGCCGGTCTTGGGTCGGGTATGGCTACACCTTC

J: TRBJ2-1
D: -
V: TRBV19
size: few
CDR3: CASSIGGEQFF
DNA: TGTGCCAGTAGTATTGGGGGCGAGCAGTTCTTC

J: TRBJ1-4
D: -
V: TRBV29-1
size: -
CDR3: CSALATNEKLFF
DNA: TGCAGCGCCCTTGCAACTAATGAAAAACTGTTTTTT

J: TRBJ1-5
D: TRBD1
V: TRBV29-1
size: once
CDR3: CSVPPGQGVGQPQHF
DNA: TGCAGCGTCCCCCCGGGACAGGGCGTGGGTCAGCCCCAGCATTTT

J: TRBJ1-3
D: -
V: TRBV7-8
size: once
CDR3: CASSLVVQSPRTGNTIYF
DNA: TGTGCCAGCAGCTTAGTCGTCCAGAGTCCTCGGACTGGAAACACCATATATTTT

J: TRBJ2-1
D: -
V: TRBV19
size: -
CDR3: CASTTLYNEQFF
DNA: TGTGCCAGTACTACCCTATACAATGAGCAGTTCTTC

J: TRBJ1-1
D: -
V: TRBV11-3
size: -
CDR3: CASSAEAGRHAEAFF
DNA: TGTGCCAGCAGCGCCGAAGCAGGGCGGCATGCTGAAGCTTTCTTT

J: TRBJ1-3
D: -
V: TRBV28
size: -
CDR3: CASSLYPSSGNTIYF
DNA: TGTGCCAGCAGTTTATACCCTAGTTCTGGAAACACCATATATTTT

J: TRBJ2-2
D: -
V: TRBV18
size: -
CDR3: CASSLTQAISNTGELFF
DNA: TGTGCCAGCTCACTAACACAAGCAATCTCCAACACCGGGGAGCTGTTTTTT

J: TRBJ2-1
D: -
V: TRBV28
size: few
CDR3: CASSRWGSNEQFF
DNA: TGTGCCAGCAGTCGATGGGGATCCAATGAGCAGTTCTTC

J: TRBJ2-1
D: -
V: TRBV14
size: -
CDR3: CASSQDQGISEQFF
DNA: TGTGCCAGCAGCCAAGACCAGGGGATCAGTGAGCAGTTCTTC

J: TRBJ1-1
D: -
V: TRBV7-6
size: -
CDR3: CASTLRLGVRAEAFF
DNA: TGTGCCAGCACCCTACGTCTGGGCGTGCGGGCTGAAGCTTTCTTT

J: TRBJ2-1
D: -
V: TRBV9
size: -
CDR3: CASSVESGDRTNEQFF
DNA: TGTGCCAGCAGCGTAGAGAGCGGCGACCGAACCAATGAGCAGTTCTTC

J: TRBJ2-4
D: TRBD2
V: TRBV12-5
size: -
CDR3: CASGLPERTSGDQDVAKNIQYF
DNA: TGTGCTAGTGGTTTGCCTGAACGGACTAGCGGAGACCAAGATGTAGCCAAAAACATTCAGTACTTC

J: TRBJ2-7
D: TRBD1
V: TRBV16
size: -
CDR3: CASSRTGTGAYEQYF
DNA: TGTGCCAGCAGCCGAACCGGGACAGGGGCCTACGAGCAGTACTTC

J: TRBJ1-5
D: TRBD1
V: TRBV19
size: -
CDR3: CASRNRGGNQPQHF
DNA: TGTGCCAGTAGAAACAGGGGAGGGAATCAGCCCCAGCATTTT

J: TRBJ2-3
D: -
V: TRBV5-1
size: -
CDR3: CASSLPHALGSTDTQYF
DNA: TGCGCCAGCAGCTTGCCACACGCACTGGGGAGCACAGATACGCAGTATTTT

J: TRBJ1-2
D: TRBD1
V: TRBV6-8
size: medium-sized
CDR3: CASSPGGADGYTF
DNA: TGTGCCAGCAGCCCAGGGGGCGCGGATGGCTACACCTTC

J: TRBJ1-1
D: TRBD1
V: TRBV29-1
size: -
CDR3: CSVLGQERQAFF
DNA: TGCAGCGTTCTCGGACAGGAACGTCAAGCTTTCTTT

J: TRBJ1-1
D: -
V: TRBV30
size: -
CDR3: CAWSVGPFRAFF
DNA: TGTGCCTGGAGTGTCGGCCCCTTTAGAGCTTTCTTT

J: TRBJ1-2
D: -
V: TRBV19
size: -
CDR3: CASWRPGSYGYTF
DNA: TGTGCCAGCTGGAGACCAGGGAGCTATGGCTACACCTTC

J: TRBJ2-5
D: -
V: TRBV15
size: -
CDR3: CASSLGGKPQETQYF
DNA: TGTGCCAGCAGCTTAGGAGGGAAGCCACAGGAGACCCAGTACTTC

J: TRBJ2-1
D: TRBD1
V: TRBV11-3
size: few
CDR3: CASSFTGVYNEQFF
DNA: TGTGCCAGCAGCTTTACAGGGGTGTACAATGAGCAGTTCTTC

J: TRBJ2-2
D: TRBD1
V: TRBV11-3
size: -
CDR3: CASSPGQGTPGELFF
DNA: TGTGCCAGCAGCCCTGGACAGGGGACCCCCGGGGAGCTGTTTTTT

J: TRBJ2-7
D: TRBD1
V: TRBV28
size: -
CDR3: CASSLTGQGAREQYF
DNA: TGTGCCAGCAGTTTAACTGGACAGGGGGCCAGGGAGCAGTACTTC

J: TRBJ2-2
D: -
V: TRBV1
size: -
CDR3: CASSQTGQGFAGELFF
DNA: TGCGCCAGCAGCCAAACGGGACAGGGGTTCGCCGGGGAGCTGTTTTTT

J: TRBJ2-7
D: TRBD1
V: TRBV11-3
size: -
CDR3: CASSLNEGADEQYF
DNA: TGTGCCAGCAGCCTAAACGAGGGGGCCGACGAGCAGTACTTC

J: TRBJ2-3
D: TRBD1
V: TRBV19
size: -
CDR3: CASSTRQGTDTQYF
DNA: TGTGCCAGTAGTACAAGACAGGGTACAGATACGCAGTATTTT

J: TRBJ2-7
D: -
V: TRBV14
size: -
CDR3: CASSQGTGTYEQYF
DNA: TGTGCCAGCAGCCAAGGGACTGGAACCTACGAGCAGTACTTC

J: TRBJ1-1
D: TRBD1
V: TRBV18
size: -
CDR3: CASSTGVGYTEAFF
DNA: TGTGCCAGCTCAACAGGGGTAGGGTACACTGAAGCTTTCTTT

J: TRBJ1-1
D: TRBD1
V: TRBV10-2
size: -
CDR3: CASKTGGNTEAFF
DNA: TGCGCCAGCAAGACAGGGGGCAACACTGAAGCTTTCTTT

J: TRBJ2-7
D: -
V: TRBV5-1
size: -
CDR3: CASSLMARGSEQYF
DNA: TGCGCCAGCAGCTTGATGGCGAGGGGGTCCGAGCAGTACTTC

J: TRBJ2-1
D: -
V: TRBV30
size: -
CDR3: CAWDYYNEQFF
DNA: TGTGCCTGGGACTACTACAATGAGCAGTTCTTC

J: TRBJ2-5
D: -
V: TRBV5-1
size: -
CDR3: CASSLAGGLETQYF
DNA: TGCGCCAGCAGCTTGGCCGGTGGGTTGGAGACCCAGTACTTC

J: TRBJ1-2
D: -
V: TRBV19
size: -
CDR3: CASRESKATNYGYTF
DNA: TGTGCCAGTAGGGAGTCGAAGGCCACTAACTATGGCTACACCTTC

J: TRBJ1-5
D: TRBD1
V: TRBV19
size: few
CDR3: CASSRRDRGRNQPQHF
DNA: TGTGCCAGTAGTAGGAGGGACAGGGGACGCAATCAGCCCCAGCATTTT

J: TRBJ1-4
D: -
V: TRBV23-1
size: few
CDR3: CASSLGVGEKLFF
DNA: TGCGCCAGCAGCTTGGGAGTGGGGGAAAAACTGTTTTTT

J: TRBJ2-2
D: TRBD1
V: TRBV15
size: -
CDR3: CATSNGQANTGELFF
DNA: TGTGCCACCAGCAATGGACAGGCGAACACCGGGGAGCTGTTTTTT